This T cell receptor beta chain is from a study of blood T cell repertoires in COVID-19. For the study at large: Italy, Spain and the United States were the sources of the convalescent and acute COVID-19 samples.

Data came from immunoSEQ multiplex PCR; TCRdb stores just in-frame clones and leaves some out. The table lists about 100,000 clones, around nine tenths of them singletons. This CDR3 region has 14 residues. Germline V gene lookup returns CDR1 SNHLY and CDR2 FYNNEI. Trimming pared 8 bases from V and 4 bases from J, leaving 17 bases between. This chain joins TRBV2 and TRBJ2-5, with D possibly matching TRBD2 (6 bases). This receptor was obtained from a man of 80 years or more with acute or convalescent COVID-19. The specimen sequenced was peripheral blood. CDR3 bases: TGTGCCAGCTACGGGCGGGACGGGCCAGAGACCCAGTACTTC. Amino acid sequence: CASYGRDGPETQYF.